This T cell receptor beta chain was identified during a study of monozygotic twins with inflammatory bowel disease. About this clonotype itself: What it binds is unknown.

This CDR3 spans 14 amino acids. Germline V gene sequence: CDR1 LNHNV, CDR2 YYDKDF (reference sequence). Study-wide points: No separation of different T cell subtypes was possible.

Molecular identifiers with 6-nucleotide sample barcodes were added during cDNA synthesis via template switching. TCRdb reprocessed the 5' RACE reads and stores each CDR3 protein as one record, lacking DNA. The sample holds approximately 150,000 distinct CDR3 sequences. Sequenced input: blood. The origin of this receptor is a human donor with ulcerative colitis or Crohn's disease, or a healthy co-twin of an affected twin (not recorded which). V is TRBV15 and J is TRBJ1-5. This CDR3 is CATSSPERDQPQHF.